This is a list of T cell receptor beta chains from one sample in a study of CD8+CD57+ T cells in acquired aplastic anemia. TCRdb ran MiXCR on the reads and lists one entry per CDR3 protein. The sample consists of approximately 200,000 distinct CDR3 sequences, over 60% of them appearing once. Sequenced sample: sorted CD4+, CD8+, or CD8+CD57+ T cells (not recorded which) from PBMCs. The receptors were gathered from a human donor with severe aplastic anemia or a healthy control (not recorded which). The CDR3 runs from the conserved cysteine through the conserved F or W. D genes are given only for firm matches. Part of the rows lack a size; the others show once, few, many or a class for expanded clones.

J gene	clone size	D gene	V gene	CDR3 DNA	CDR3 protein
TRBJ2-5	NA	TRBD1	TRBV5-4	TGTGCCAGCAGCTTGGGACAGGGTGGCAATGAGACCCAGTACTTC	CASSLGQGGNETQYF
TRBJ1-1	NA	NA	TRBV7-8	TGTGCCAGCAGCTCCTCCATAGATATGAACACTGAAGCTTTCTTT	CASSSSIDMNTEAFF
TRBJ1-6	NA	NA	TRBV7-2	TGTGCCAGCGGCCCACTTCTTTCACCCCTCCACTTT	CASGPLLSPLHF
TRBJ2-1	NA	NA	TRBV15	TGTGCCACCACGGTGAGGGGGGCCCCAAGTAATGAGCAGTTCTTC	CATTVRGAPSNEQFF
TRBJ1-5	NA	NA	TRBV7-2	TGTGCCAGCAGCTTAGTGGAAATGATCGCCCGCCAGCCCCAGCATTTT	CASSLVEMIARQPQHF
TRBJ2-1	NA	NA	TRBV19	TGTGCCAGTAGCCAGGGTACCACGAGCTCCTACAATGAGCAGTTCTTC	CASSQGTTSSYNEQFF
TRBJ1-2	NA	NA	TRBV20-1	TGCAGCAGCTTATTAGGGAATGGCTACACCTTC	CSSLLGNGYTF
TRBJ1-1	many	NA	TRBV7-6	TGTGCCAGCAGCTCCTTGGTGAACACTGAAGCTTTCTTT	CASSSLVNTEAFF
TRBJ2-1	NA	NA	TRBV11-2	TGTGCCAGCAGCACGACAGTCCGGAATGAGCAGTTCTTC	CASSTTVRNEQFF
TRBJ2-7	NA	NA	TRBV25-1	TGTGCCAGCAGTCATGGTGAGCAGCACTTC	CASSHGEQHF
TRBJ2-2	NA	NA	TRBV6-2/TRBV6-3	TGTGCCAGCAGTTATAAGAACACCGGGGAGCTGTTTTTT	CASSYKNTGELFF
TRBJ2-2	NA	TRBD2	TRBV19	TGTGCCAGTCGACTGGCGGGAGGCTTCACCGGGGAGCTGTTTTTT	CASRLAGGFTGELFF
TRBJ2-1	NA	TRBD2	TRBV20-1	TGCAGTGCTAGAACGGGGGGGCCAGGGAATGAGCAGTTCTTC	CSARTGGPGNEQFF
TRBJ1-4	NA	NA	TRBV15	TGTGCCACCAGCCGGGACCGTAATGAAAAACTGTTTTTT	CATSRDRNEKLFF
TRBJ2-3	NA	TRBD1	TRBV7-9	TGTGCCAGCAGCCATTTGGGACAGGGTCCAGATACGCAGTATTTT	CASSHLGQGPDTQYF
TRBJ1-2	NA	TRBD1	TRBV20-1	TGCAGTGCTAGAGATCTGGGAGGGGGCGCCTATGGCTACACCTTC	CSARDLGGGAYGYTF
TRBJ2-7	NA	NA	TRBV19	TGTGCCAGTAGTACCGTGGGTGCTTACGAGCAGTACTTC	CASSTVGAYEQYF
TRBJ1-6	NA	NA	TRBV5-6	TGTGCCAGCAGCTTGGAGGCCGCGTACGGGTCACCCCTCCACTTT	CASSLEAAYGSPLHF
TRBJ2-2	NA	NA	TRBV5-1	TGCGCCAGCAGCTTGGCCGCGATGACCGGGGAGCTGTTTTTT	CASSLAAMTGELFF
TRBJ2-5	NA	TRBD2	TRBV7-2	TGTGCCAGCAGCTTGGGGGGACTAGCGGGGGGCCAAGAGACCCAGTACTTC	CASSLGGLAGGQETQYF
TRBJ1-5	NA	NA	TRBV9	TGTGCCAGCAGCGGAGCGGGGGGGCGCGACGAGCATTTT	CASSGAGGRDEHF
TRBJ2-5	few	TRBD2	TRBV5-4	TGTGCCAGCAGCCCGGGACTAGCGGGGGGGTGGTGGAAAGAGACCCAGTACTTC	CASSPGLAGGWWKETQYF
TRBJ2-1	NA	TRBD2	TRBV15	TGTGCCACCAGCGGGGGACTAGGTAACAATGAGCAGTTCTTC	CATSGGLGNNEQFF
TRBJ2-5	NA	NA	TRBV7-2	TGTGCCAGCACTCGGGTAGCCAGCGAGACCCAGTACTTC	CASTRVASETQYF
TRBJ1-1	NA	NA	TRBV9	TGTGCCAGCAGCGTATTCTCAGGAGAAGCTTTCTTT	CASSVFSGEAFF
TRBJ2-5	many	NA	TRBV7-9	TGTGCCAGCAGCTTAGCTAATAGGGAAGAGACCCAGTACTTC	CASSLANREETQYF
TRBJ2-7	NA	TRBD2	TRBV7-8	TGTGCCAGCAGCTTAGTGCGGGAGACCTACGAGCAGTACTTC	CASSLVRETYEQYF
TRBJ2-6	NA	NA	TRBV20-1	TGCAGTGCTAGTAGTGGGGACCGCAGCTCTGGGGCCAACGTCCTGACTTTC	CSASSGDRSSGANVLTF
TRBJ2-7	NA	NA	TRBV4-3	TGCGCCAGCAGCCCCAAGGAGAACGAGCAGTACTTC	CASSPKENEQYF
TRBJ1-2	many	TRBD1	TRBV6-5	TGTGCCAGCACCGAGACAGGGGGCTCTTATGGCTACACCTTC	CASTETGGSYGYTF
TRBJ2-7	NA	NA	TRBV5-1	TGCGCCAGCGGCCGGGGGACGATTGACGAGCAGTACTTC	CASGRGTIDEQYF
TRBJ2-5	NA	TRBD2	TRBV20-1	TGCAGCCCGGGGGGAGTAGAGACCCAGTACTTC	CSPGGVETQYF
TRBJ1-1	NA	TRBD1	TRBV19	TGTGCCAGTAGTGCACGGGGACAGGGGGTACCCTTGGCTCTAGCTTTCTTT	CASSARGQGVPLALAFF
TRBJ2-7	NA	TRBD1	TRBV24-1	TGTGCCACCAGCGCGGGGACAGGGTCGGGCGAGCAGTACTTC	CATSAGTGSGEQYF
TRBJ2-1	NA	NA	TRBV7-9	TGTGCCAGCAGCTTAGCGGGAGCGGACAATGAGCAGTTCTTC	CASSLAGADNEQFF
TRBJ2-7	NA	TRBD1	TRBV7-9	TGTGCCAGCAGCTTTGGGACAGCTAACTACGAGCAGTACTTC	CASSFGTANYEQYF
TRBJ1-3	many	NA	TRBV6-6	TGTGCCAGCAGTCAGGGGATCTCTGGAAACACCATATATTTT	CASSQGISGNTIYF
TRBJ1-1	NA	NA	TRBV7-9	TGTGCCAGCAGCATCATCTCACAGGAAGCTTTCTTT	CASSIISQEAFF
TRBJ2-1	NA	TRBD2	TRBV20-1	TGCAGTGCTTACGTCGGGAGGAGTAGGTACAATGAGCAGTTCTTC	CSAYVGRSRYNEQFF
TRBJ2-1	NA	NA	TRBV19	TGTGCCAGTAGTGTTCAATTCCTGGCGGCGTACAATGAGCAGTTCTTC	CASSVQFLAAYNEQFF
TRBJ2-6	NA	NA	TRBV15	TGTGCCACCAGCAGAGATCGGAGCTCTGGGGCCAACGTCCTGACTTTC	CATSRDRSSGANVLTF
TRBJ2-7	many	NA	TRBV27	TGTGCCAGCAGCGACGGTTCTCCCGCCTACGAGCAGTACTTC	CASSDGSPAYEQYF
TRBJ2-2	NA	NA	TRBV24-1	TGTGCCACCAGTGATCTAGGGACGGTGCCGTTTTTT	CATSDLGTVPFF
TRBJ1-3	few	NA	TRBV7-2	TGTGCCAGCAGCACCCCTAAGGCTACCTCTGGAAACACCATATATTTT	CASSTPKATSGNTIYF
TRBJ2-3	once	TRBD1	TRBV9	TGTGCCAGCAGCGTGACGATAACAGGGGGAGATACGCAGTATTTT	CASSVTITGGDTQYF
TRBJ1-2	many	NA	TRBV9	TGTGCCAGCAGCGTCAGTGGCTGGGACACGGGCAAGGGCTACACCTTC	CASSVSGWDTGKGYTF
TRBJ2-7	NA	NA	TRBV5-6	TGTGCCAGCAGCTTCGGGACGCCCTTTGGCGAGCAGTACTTC	CASSFGTPFGEQYF
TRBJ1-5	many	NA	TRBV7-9	TGTGCCAGCAGCCCCCCCCTAGCAGGGGGCAATCAGCCCCAGCATTTT	CASSPPLAGGNQPQHF
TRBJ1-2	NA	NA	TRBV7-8	TGTGCCAGCAGCTTCACAGGGACCCGCTGCACCTTC	CASSFTGTRCTF
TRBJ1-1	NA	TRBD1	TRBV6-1	TGTGCCAGCAGTGTACAGGGGGCGATGGACACTGAAGCTTTCTTT	CASSVQGAMDTEAFF
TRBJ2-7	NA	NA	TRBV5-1	TGCGCCAGCAGCTTGGACGCGGGACAGACCTACGAGCAGTACTTC	CASSLDAGQTYEQYF
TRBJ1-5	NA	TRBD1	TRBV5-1	TGCGCCAGCAGCTTGGAGCCGATCCCGGGACAGGGGGCGGGCTCGGGGCCCCAGCATTTT	CASSLEPIPGQGAGSGPQHF
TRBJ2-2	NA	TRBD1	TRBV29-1	TGCAGCGTTCGGGACAGGGACACCGGGGAGCTGTTTTTT	CSVRDRDTGELFF
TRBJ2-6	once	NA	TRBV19	TGTGCCAGTAGTCAAGGACAAGTCATCTCTGGGGCCAACGTCCTGACTTTC	CASSQGQVISGANVLTF
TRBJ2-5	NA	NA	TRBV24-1	TGTGCCACCAGTAACTCGGCGGCAGACAGCCAAGAGACCCAGTACTTC	CATSNSAADSQETQYF